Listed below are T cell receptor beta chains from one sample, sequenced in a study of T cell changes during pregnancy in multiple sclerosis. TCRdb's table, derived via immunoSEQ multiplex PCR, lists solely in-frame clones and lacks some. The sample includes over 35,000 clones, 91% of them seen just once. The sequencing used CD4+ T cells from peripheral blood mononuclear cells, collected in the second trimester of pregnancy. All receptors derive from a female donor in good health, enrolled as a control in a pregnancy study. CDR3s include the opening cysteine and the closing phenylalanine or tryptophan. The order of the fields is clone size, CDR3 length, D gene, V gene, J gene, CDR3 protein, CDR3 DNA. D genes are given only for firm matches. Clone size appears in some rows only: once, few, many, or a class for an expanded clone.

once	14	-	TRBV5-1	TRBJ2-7	CASSKQASSYEQYF	TGCGCCAGCAGCAAACAGGCTAGCTCCTACGAGCAGTACTTC
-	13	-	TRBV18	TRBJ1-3	CASSPLGGDTIYF	TGTGCCAGCTCACCCTTGGGAGGAGACACCATATATTTT
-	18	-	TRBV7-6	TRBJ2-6	CASSLSSAGSSGANVLTF	TGTGCCAGCAGCCTCTCTAGCGCAGGGAGCTCTGGGGCCAACGTCCTGACTTTC
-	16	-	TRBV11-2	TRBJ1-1	CASSLSTGLMNTEAFF	TGTGCCAGCAGCTTAAGTACAGGCCTTATGAACACTGAAGCTTTCTTT
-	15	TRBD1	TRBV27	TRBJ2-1	CASSPQGAPYNEQFF	TGTGCCAGCAGTCCACAGGGGGCACCTTACAATGAGCAGTTCTTC
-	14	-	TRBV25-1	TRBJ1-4	CASSDRQPGEKLFF	TGTGCCAGCAGTGACCGGCAACCAGGCGAAAAACTGTTTTTT
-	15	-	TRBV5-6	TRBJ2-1	CASSLDRYSYNEQFF	TGTGCCAGCAGCTTGGACAGGTATAGCTACAATGAGCAGTTCTTC
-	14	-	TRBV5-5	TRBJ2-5	CASSPSRDTITQYF	TGTGCCAGCAGCCCTTCCCGGGACACGATTACCCAGTACTTC
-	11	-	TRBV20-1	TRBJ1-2	CSATHSPGYTF	TGCAGTGCAACACACAGTCCAGGCTACACCTTC
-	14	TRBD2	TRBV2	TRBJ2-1	CASKTSGTYNEQFF	TGTGCCAGCAAGACTAGCGGCACCTACAATGAGCAGTTCTTC
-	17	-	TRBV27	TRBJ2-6	CASSLMARRPGANVLTF	TGTGCCAGCAGTTTGATGGCTCGGAGGCCTGGGGCCAACGTCCTGACTTTC
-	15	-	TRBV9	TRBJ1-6	CASSARGIDNSPLHF	TGTGCCAGCAGCGCCCGCGGGATCGATAATTCACCCCTCCACTTT
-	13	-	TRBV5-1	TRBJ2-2	CASSTLQGGELFF	TGCGCCAGCAGCACTTTACAGGGCGGGGAGCTGTTTTTT
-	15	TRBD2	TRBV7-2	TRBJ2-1	CASIPRLAGGGEQFF	TGTGCCAGCATCCCGCGACTAGCGGGAGGGGGTGAGCAGTTCTTC
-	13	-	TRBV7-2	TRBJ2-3	CASSPAAGDTQYF	TGTGCCAGCAGCCCGGCGGCCGGAGATACGCAGTATTTT
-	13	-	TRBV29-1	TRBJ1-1	CSVDGQGNTEAFF	TGCAGCGTTGATGGTCAGGGGAACACTGAAGCTTTCTTT
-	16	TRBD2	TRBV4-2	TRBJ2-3	CASSQEGLAETDTQYF	TGTGCCAGCAGCCAAGAAGGACTAGCGGAAACAGATACGCAGTATTTT
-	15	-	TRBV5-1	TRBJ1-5	CASSLTGGGGQPQHF	TGCGCCAGCAGCCTGACTGGGGGCGGGGGTCAGCCCCAGCATTTT
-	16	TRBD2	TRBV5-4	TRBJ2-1	CASSQPSGGARNEQFF	TGTGCCAGCAGCCAACCTAGCGGGGGGGCTCGGAATGAGCAGTTCTTC
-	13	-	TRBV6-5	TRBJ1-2	CASSKPPGYGYTF	TGTGCCAGCAGCAAACCCCCCGGCTATGGCTACACCTTC
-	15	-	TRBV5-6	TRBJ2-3	CASSPVGASTDTQYF	TGTGCCAGCAGCCCCGTGGGAGCGAGCACAGATACGCAGTATTTT
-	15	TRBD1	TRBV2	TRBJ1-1	CASRRTGVFRTEAFF	TGTGCCAGCAGGAGGACAGGGGTGTTCCGGACTGAAGCTTTCTTT
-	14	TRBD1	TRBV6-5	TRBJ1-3	CASSSTGAGNTIYF	TGTGCCAGCAGTTCGACAGGGGCTGGAAACACCATATATTTT
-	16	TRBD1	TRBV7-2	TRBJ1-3	CASSLTGTASGNTIYF	TGTGCCAGCAGCTTGACAGGGACCGCCTCTGGAAACACCATATATTTT
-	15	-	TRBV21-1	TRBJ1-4	CASSKKRDGHEKLFF	TGTGCCAGCAGCAAAAAGCGGGACGGTCATGAAAAACTGTTTTTT
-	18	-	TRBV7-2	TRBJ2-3	CASSPLMSSTAFTDTQYF	TGTGCCAGCAGTCCACTGATGTCGTCGACAGCCTTCACAGATACGCAGTATTTT
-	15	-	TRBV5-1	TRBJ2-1	CASSKEGSSYNEQFF	TGCGCCAGCAGCAAGGAGGGGAGCTCCTACAATGAGCAGTTCTTC
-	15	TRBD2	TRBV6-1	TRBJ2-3	CASSRLAGGADTQYF	TGTGCCAGCAGTCGACTAGCGGGGGGTGCAGATACGCAGTATTTT
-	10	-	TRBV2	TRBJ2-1	CASTSNEQFF	TGTGCCAGCACTAGTAATGAGCAGTTCTTC
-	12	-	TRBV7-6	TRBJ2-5	CASSPKRETQYF	TGTGCCAGCAGCCCCAAACGGGAGACCCAGTACTTC
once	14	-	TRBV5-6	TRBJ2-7	CASSEPGLHYEQYF	TGTGCCAGCAGCGAACCGGGACTCCACTACGAGCAGTACTTC
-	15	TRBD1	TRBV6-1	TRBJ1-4	CASSLGGQGNEKLFF	TGTGCCAGCTCCCTCGGGGGACAGGGGAATGAAAAACTGTTTTTT
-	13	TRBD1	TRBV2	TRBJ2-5	CASTGQGLGEQYF	TGTGCCAGCACTGGACAGGGATTGGGGGAGCAGTACTTC
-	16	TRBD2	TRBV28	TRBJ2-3	CASSSPTSGGTDTQYF	TGTGCCAGCAGTTCACCAACTAGCGGGGGCACAGATACGCAGTATTTT
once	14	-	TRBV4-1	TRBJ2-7	CASSQVSGLNEQYF	TGCGCCAGCAGCCAAGTCTCGGGGTTGAACGAGCAGTACTTC
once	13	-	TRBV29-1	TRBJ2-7	CSVVAERGGEQYF	TGCAGCGTCGTGGCTGAAAGGGGGGGCGAGCAGTACTTC
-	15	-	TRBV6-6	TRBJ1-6	CASSYSTHYNSPLHF	TGTGCCAGCAGTTACTCGACACATTATAATTCACCCCTCCACTTT
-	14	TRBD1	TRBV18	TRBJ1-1	CASSPPGQEGEAFF	TGTGCCAGCTCACCTCCGGGACAGGAGGGTGAAGCTTTCTTT
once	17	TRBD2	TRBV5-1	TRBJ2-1	CASSPLGGTSGYNEQFF	TGCGCCAGCAGCCCATTGGGAGGGACTAGCGGCTACAATGAGCAGTTCTTC
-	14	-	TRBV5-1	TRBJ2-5	CASSLLGGKETQYF	TGCGCCAGCAGCTTGTTGGGCGGGAAAGAGACCCAGTACTTC
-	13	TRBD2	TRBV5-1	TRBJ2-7	CASSFRAGGEQYF	TGCGCCAGCAGCTTCAGAGCGGGAGGCGAGCAGTACTTC
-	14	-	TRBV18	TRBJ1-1	CASSPQGVNTEAFF	TGTGCCAGCTCACCACAAGGGGTAAACACTGAAGCTTTCTTT